Presented here are 22 T cell receptor beta chains from one specimen sequenced in a study of cytomegalovirus exposure and HLA in healthy donors. Primers: 60 Vbeta forward and 13 Jbeta reverse. The data were produced by immunoSEQ multiplex PCR, yet TCRdb's version contains in-frame clones alone and is incomplete. Found here are around 76,000 clones; the top ten clones hold around 1.6%. Sequencing used PBMCs. These receptors came from a woman aged 55-70 years in good health and CMV-seronegative.

The rearrangement joins TRBV2 to TRBJ1-5; D not certain. Germline CDR1 reads SNHLY; CDR2 reads FYNNEI. V lost 9 bases, J lost 3 bases, and 21 bases lay in between. The CDR3 is 16 amino acids. The CDR3 loop reads CASTKEGRAINQPQHF. The CDR3 DNA sequence: TGTGCCAGTACCAAGGAGGGTAGGGCGATCAATCAGCCCCAGCATTTT.

The V and J genes are TRBV5-4 and TRBJ2-7, with 11 nucleotides matching TRBD2. The CDR3 spans 14 residues. Germline-derived CDR1 and CDR2 are SGHNT and YYREEE (reference sequence). With V trimmed by 4 bases and J by 2 bases, 2 bases remained unmatched. The CDR3 sequence is CASSLSGRAYEQYF. For the CDR3, the DNA is TGTGCCAGCAGCCTTAGCGGGAGGGCCTACGAGCAGTACTTC.

The chain uses TRBV7-2 and TRBJ1-5; the D is unclear. This CDR3 is 15 amino acids long. With 2 bases removed from V and 5 bases from J, the gap between germline ends came to 13 bases. Germline CDR1 reads SGHTA; CDR2 reads FQGNSA. The DNA for the CDR3 is TGTGCCAGCAGCTTAAACCACAGAACTCATCAGCCCCAGCATTTT. Translating it yields CASSLNHRTHQPQHF.

CDR3 in amino acids: CASSGGVATNEKLFF. Here the CDR3 DNA reads TGTGCCAGCAGCGGGGGCGTAGCAACTAATGAAAAACTGTTTTTT. J is TRBJ1-4 and V is TRBV7-2, with D perhaps matching TRBD1 (6 bases). This CDR3 region has 15 residues. The germline gives CDR1 SGHTA, CDR2 FQGNSA. V shed 5 bases and J shed 0 bases, with 10 bases lying between them. Full variable domain (outside the CDR3, taken from reference TRBV7-2 and TRBJ1-4): GAGVSQSPSNKVTEKGKDVELRCDPISGHTALYWYRQSLGQGLEFLIYFQGNSAPDKSGLPSDRFSAERTGGSVSTLTIQRTQQEDSAVYLCASSGGVATNEKLFFGSGTQLSVL.

The V and J genes are TRBV11-3 and TRBJ1-1; TRBD1 aligns across 9 bases. Germline V gives CDR1 SGHNT, CDR2 YENEEA. The J segment lost 11 bases and the V segment lost 5 bases, leaving 6 bases of the junction unmatched. This CDR3 is built from 12 residues. The CDR3 DNA follows: TGTGCCAGCAGCCGACGACAGGGGGTGGCTTTCTTT. Amino acids: CASSRRQGVAFF. Supplemented by reference TRBV11-3 and TRBJ1-1, the full variable domain reads EAGVVQSPRYKIIEKKQPVAFWCNPISGHNTLYWYLQNLGQGPELLIRYENEEAVDDSQLPKDRFSAERLKGVDSTLKIQPAELGDSAVYLCASSRRQGVAFFGQGTRLTVV.

The chain couples TRBV2 to TRBJ2-1, with a possible D match to TRBD2 (5 bases). The CDR3 has 12 amino acids. V dropped 2 bases and J dropped 9 bases, with 8 bases sitting between them. Germline CDR1 SNHLY, CDR2 FYNNEI. This CDR3 is CASSELSGEQFF. The CDR3 nucleotides read TGTGCCAGCAGTGAACTAAGCGGTGAGCAGTTCTTC.

Considering frequency, this clone is medium-sized (0.01 to 0.1%). V gene TRBV10-3 combines with J gene TRBJ2-3; possibly TRBD2 for D (5 bases). Germline loops: CDR1 ENHRY, CDR2 SYGVKD. V was pared by 6 bases and J by 2 bases, with 9 bases between. This CDR3 region has 13 residues. CDR3 loop: CAISGVVTDTQYF. CDR3 DNA: TGTGCCATCAGCGGGGTAGTCACAGATACGCAGTATTTT.

The rearrangement joins TRBV19 to TRBJ2-1, with 9 bases identical to TRBD1. The CDR3 is 17 residues long. CDR1 and CDR2 from the germline V gene are LNHDA and SQIVND (reference sequence). Trimming removed 4 bases from V and 1 base from J; junction bases left unmatched: 8. CDR3 sequence reads: CASSTVTGGLSYNEQFF. CDR3 nucleotide sequence: TGTGCCAGTAGTACCGTTACAGGGGGCCTGTCCTACAATGAGCAGTTCTTC.

J is TRBJ2-1 and V is TRBV2; D is undetermined. Germline values: CDR1 SNHLY, CDR2 FYNNEI. V was clipped by 7 bases and J by 0 bases, with 7 bases between them. This CDR3 is 13 amino acids long. The DNA of the CDR3 is TGTGCCAGCACCCAGGACTCCTACAATGAGCAGTTCTTC. Translating it yields CASTQDSYNEQFF.

The V gene is TRBV6-5, the J gene TRBJ1-1; D not resolved. CDR3 length equals 14 residues. CDR1 and CDR2 (germline): MNHEY, SVGAGI. V lost 6 bases to trimming and J lost 8 bases, with 19 bases between them. The CDR3 region is CASRLDRGSIEAFF. The CDR3 DNA sequence: TGTGCCAGCAGGCTTGACCGGGGTAGTATAGAAGCTTTCTTT.

The chain combines TRBV7-6 with TRBJ2-5; TRBD2 matches 11 bases. V shed 4 bases and J 3 bases; nucleotides not matched to a gene: 7. This CDR3 spans 16 amino acids. CDR1 is SGHVS and CDR2 is FNYEAQ in the germline V gene. CDR3 sequence: CASSSTTSGAEETQYF. The CDR3 DNA reads as TGTGCCAGCAGCTCCACGACTAGCGGGGCAGAAGAGACCCAGTACTTC.

The chain combines TRBV19 with TRBJ2-7; TRBD2 matches at 9 bases. This CDR3 is built from 15 residues. The V gene's germline CDR1 is LNHDA and CDR2 SQIVND (reference sequence). V lost 9 bases to trimming and J lost 4 bases; unmatched junction nucleotides: 13. CDR3 protein: CASEDGAGGPYEQYF. The CDR3, as DNA: TGTGCCAGCGAGGATGGGGCGGGAGGGCCTTACGAGCAGTACTTC. Looking up the rest from reference TRBV19 and TRBJ2-7 gives the full variable domain: DGGITQSPKYLFRKEGQNVTLSCEQNLNHDAMYWYRQDPGQGLRLIYYSQIVNDFQKGDIAEGYSVSREKKESFPLTVTSAQKNPTAFYLCASEDGAGGPYEQYFGPGTRLTVT.

V is TRBV7-3 and J is TRBJ1-3; D not resolved. This CDR3 has 14 residues. Per the germline V gene, CDR1 is SGHTA and CDR2 is FQGTGA. V lost 1 base and J 2 bases, leaving 6 bases between the germline ends. Here the CDR3 reads CASSLSGTGNTIYF. CDR3 bases: TGTGCCAGCAGCTTAAGCGGAACTGGAAACACCATATATTTT.

The chain links TRBV28 to TRBJ1-2; 7 bases map to TRBD1. Germline V gene sequence: CDR1 MDHEN, CDR2 SYDVKM. The CDR3 loop spans 14 amino acids. The V segment lost 9 bases and the J segment 3 bases; nucleotides outside the gene matches: 10. The CDR3 is CASFGQALHYGYTF. As DNA, the CDR3 is TGTGCCAGTTTCGGACAGGCGTTGCACTATGGCTACACCTTC.

This chain uses TRBV7-9 with TRBJ2-1; 12 bases are a match to TRBD2. Trimming took 2 bases from V and 6 from J; bases not matched to a gene: 2. This CDR3 contains 15 residues. Germline V lookup: CDR1 SEHNR, CDR2 FQNEAQ (reference sequence). Here the CDR3 reads CASSLLAGGINEQFF. In DNA form, the CDR3 reads TGTGCCAGCAGCTTACTAGCGGGAGGGATCAATGAGCAGTTCTTC.

The chain uses TRBV7-8 and TRBJ2-7, with a tentative D call TRBD2 (6 bases). The length of the CDR3 is 14 residues. Deletions cut 0 bases from V and 6 bases from J, with 12 bases between. CDR1 is SGHVS, CDR2 FQNEAQ, per germline. CDR3 amino acids: CASSLAGGISEQYF. The CDR3, as DNA: TGTGCCAGCAGCTTAGCGGGCGGGATTAGCGAGCAGTACTTC.

This chain joins TRBV5-5 and TRBJ1-5; D gene uncertain. With 10 bases removed from V and 4 bases from J, the gap between germline ends came to 15 bases. This CDR3 is 13 amino acids long. The germline V gene encodes CDR1 SGHKS and CDR2 YYEKEE (reference sequence). CDR3 DNA: TGTGCCCCAGCGGAAGGCCTGAATCAGCCCCAGCATTTT. Encoded protein: CAPAEGLNQPQHF.

The CDR3 nucleotides read TGTGCCAGCTCACCGACAGGGACCCCGGGGGGGGCCAACGTCCTGACTTTC. Translation: CASSPTGTPGGANVLTF. The chain recombines TRBV18 with TRBJ2-6, with TRBD1 matching 7 bases. This CDR3 comprises 17 residues. The V gene end was trimmed by 3 bases and the J gene end by 4 bases; junction bases not matched to a gene: 9. Germline V gives CDR1 KGHSH, CDR2 LQKENI.

The chain combines TRBV6-6 with TRBJ2-7; TRBD2 is a possible D gene (6 bases). The CDR3 is 13 residues long. Looked up from germline, CDR1 is MNHNY and CDR2 is SVGAGI (reference sequence). V was trimmed by 2 bases and J by 4 bases, leaving 9 bases between them. DNA of the CDR3: TGTGCCAGCAGTTACGTAGCGGAATACGAGCAGTACTTC. This encodes CASSYVAEYEQYF.

CDR3 protein: CASKERASTDTQYF. CDR3 DNA: TGTGCCAGCAAGGAGAGGGCTAGCACAGATACGCAGTATTTT. The chain joins TRBV2 to TRBJ2-3; the D gene is possibly TRBD2 (5 bases). The V gene's germline CDR1 is SNHLY and CDR2 FYNNEI. Trimming left V 7 bases short and J 0 bases short, with 11 bases between. This CDR3 region has 14 residues.

This chain uses TRBV7-8 with TRBJ1-4, with 8 bases identical to TRBD1. The CDR3 covers 16 residues. Germline V gene sequence: CDR1 SGHVS, CDR2 FQNEAQ. V lost 2 bases, J lost 5 bases, and 7 bases stayed unmatched. The CDR3 region has the DNA TGTGCCAGCAGCTTACTTCGGACAGGGTTGAATGAAAAACTGTTTTTT. Its translation is CASSLLRTGLNEKLFF.

The chain uses TRBV6-1 and TRBJ2-1, with a possible D match to TRBD2 (5 bases). Germline assignment: CDR1 MNHNS and CDR2 SASEGT. The V end lost 3 bases, the J end lost 7 bases, and 13 bases lay between the germline ends. This CDR3 is built from 14 residues. CDR3 region: CASSEMRAINEQFF. The CDR3 bases are TGTGCCAGCAGTGAGATGAGGGCCATTAATGAGCAGTTCTTC.